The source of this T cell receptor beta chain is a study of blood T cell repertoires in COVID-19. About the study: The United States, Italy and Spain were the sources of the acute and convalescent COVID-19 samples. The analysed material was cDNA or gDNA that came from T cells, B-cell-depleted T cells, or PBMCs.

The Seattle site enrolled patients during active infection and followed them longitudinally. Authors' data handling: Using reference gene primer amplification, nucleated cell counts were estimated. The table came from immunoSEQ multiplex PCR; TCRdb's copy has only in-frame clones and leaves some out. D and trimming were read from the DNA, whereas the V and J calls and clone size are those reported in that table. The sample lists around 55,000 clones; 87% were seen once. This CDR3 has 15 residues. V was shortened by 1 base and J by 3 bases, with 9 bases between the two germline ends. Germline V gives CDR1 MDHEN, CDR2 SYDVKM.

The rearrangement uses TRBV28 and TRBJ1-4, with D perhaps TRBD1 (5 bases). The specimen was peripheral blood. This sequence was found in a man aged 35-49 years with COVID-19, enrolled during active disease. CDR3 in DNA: TGTGCCAGCAGTTTATACGGGGACTCTAATGAAAAACTGTTTTTT. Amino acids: CASSLYGDSNEKLFF.